The 23 T cell receptor beta chains below come from one sample, sequenced in a study of cytomegalovirus exposure and HLA in healthy donors. This PCR relied on a set of 60 Vbeta primers and 13 Jbeta primers. Profiling relied on immunoSEQ multiplex PCR, and the TCRdb table lists in-frame clones only, not all of them. The sample includes roughly 150,000 clones, about 81% of them seen just once. The sequenced sample was PBMCs. These receptors all stem from a girl aged 5-17 years in good health and CMV-seropositive.

This clone has only a few counts. The chain uses TRBV5-4 and TRBJ1-1; D may be TRBD1 (5 bases). V gave up 0 bases and J gave up 1 base, with 10 bases separating them. CDR3 length equals 15 residues. Germline V gene data show CDR1 as SGHNT and CDR2 as YYREEE (reference sequence). The CDR3 sequence: CASSLERGPNTEAFF. CDR3 in DNA: TGTGCCAGCAGCTTGGAGCGGGGACCGAACACTGAAGCTTTCTTT.

This chain links TRBV10-3 with TRBJ2-3; D unresolved. Looked up from germline, CDR1 is ENHRY and CDR2 is SYGVKD. CDR3 size: 14 residues. Trimming pared 2 bases from V and 5 bases from J, leaving 11 bases between. The chain's CDR3 is CAISEGPIKDTQYF. In nucleotides, the CDR3 is TGTGCCATCAGTGAGGGGCCCATTAAAGATACGCAGTATTTT.

V gene TRBV11-2 combines with J gene TRBJ2-7; a possible D gene is TRBD1 (5 bases). V lost 3 bases and J lost 2, with 8 bases in between. The CDR3 has 13 amino acids. Germline V gives CDR1 SGHAT, CDR2 FQNNGV. CDR3 bases: TGTGCCAGCAGCTTCGACAGCACCTACGAGCAGTACTTC. Translating it yields CASSFDSTYEQYF.

The chain couples TRBV7-9 to TRBJ1-1, with 8 bases identical to TRBD1. The CDR3 extends over 14 amino acids. Germline loops: CDR1 SEHNR, CDR2 FQNEAQ (reference sequence). With 0 bases clipped from V and 10 bases from J, the junction kept 7 bases outside the gene matches. The CDR3 region has the DNA TGTGCCAGCAGCTTAGCGGGGACAGGAATGGTAGCTTTCTTT. This sequence encodes CASSLAGTGMVAFF.

This chain links TRBV6-6 with TRBJ1-2, with a possible D match to TRBD1 (5 bases). This CDR3 contains 13 residues. With 9 bases removed from V and 4 bases from J, the gap between germline ends came to 15 bases. The germline gives CDR1 MNHNY, CDR2 SVGAGI (reference sequence). The CDR3 bases are TGTGCCAGTCTCCCTGCGGGGGGCTATGGCTACACCTTC. Protein sequence: CASLPAGGYGYTF.

This chain connects TRBV11-3 to TRBJ2-1; 15 nucleotides match TRBD2. Looked up from germline, CDR1 is SGHNT and CDR2 is YENEEA. This CDR3 is built from 17 residues. V was pared by 3 bases and J by 8 bases, with 8 bases of the junction left unmatched. CDR3: CASSFGLAGGPRDEQFF. The CDR3 DNA reads TGTGCCAGCAGCTTCGGACTAGCGGGAGGGCCGAGAGATGAGCAGTTCTTC.

The chain carries TRBV2 and TRBJ1-2; TRBD1 is a possible D gene (6 bases). CDR3 length equals 13 residues. The germline V gene has CDR1 SNHLY and CDR2 FYNNEI. Trimming pared 4 bases from V and 7 bases from J, leaving 13 bases between. Here the CDR3 reads CASSGGRIGGYTF. The CDR3 DNA sequence: TGTGCCAGCAGTGGGGGGCGCATCGGTGGCTACACCTTC.

The chain employs TRBV6-5 and TRBJ1-4; D call uncertain. CDR3 length equals 15 residues. The V gene's germline CDR1 is MNHEY and CDR2 SVGAGI. Deletions cut 4 bases from V and 3 bases from J, with 12 bases between. CDR3 in amino acids: CASSSSGSANEKLFF. CDR3 sequence (DNA): TGTGCCAGCAGTTCCAGCGGGTCGGCTAATGAAAAACTGTTTTTT.

This sequence joins TRBV5-1 and TRBJ2-1; D is perhaps TRBD2 (5 bases). The V end lost 2 bases, the J end lost 10 bases, and 10 bases lay between the germline ends. The V gene's germline CDR1 is SGHRS and CDR2 YFSETQ. There are 12 residues in the CDR3. The CDR3 loop reads CASSFGEQEQFF. For the CDR3, the DNA is TGCGCCAGCAGCTTCGGGGAACAAGAGCAGTTCTTC.

The chain combines TRBV6-5 with TRBJ2-7; 12 bases fit TRBD2. The V segment lost 5 bases and the J segment 7 bases; nucleotides outside the gene matches: 6. From germline, CDR1 is MNHEY and CDR2 SVGAGI. The CDR3 covers 14 residues. The CDR3 loop is CASSLAGGPGEQYF. In nucleotides, the CDR3 is TGTGCCAGCAGTCTAGCGGGAGGGCCGGGGGAGCAGTACTTC.

V usage is TRBV6-8 and J usage is TRBJ1-4; TRBD1 might be the D (5 bases). CDR3 length: 16 amino acids. Germline-derived CDR1 and CDR2 are MNHGY and SAAAGT. The V end lost 4 bases, the J end lost 2 bases, and 14 bases lay between the germline ends. CDR3 in amino acids: CASSSGQEGTNEKLFF. In nucleotides, the CDR3 is TGTGCCAGCAGTTCTGGGCAGGAGGGGACTAATGAAAAACTGTTTTTT.

V usage is TRBV27 and J usage is TRBJ1-1; possibly TRBD1 for D (6 bases). The CDR3 totals 13 residues. The V and J ends lost 6 bases and 1 base respectively, with 9 bases between them. In germline, CDR1 is MNHEY, CDR2 SMNVEV (reference sequence). CDR3 DNA sequence: TGTGCCAGCAGCACAGGGAGGAACACTGAAGCTTTCTTT. This encodes CASSTGRNTEAFF.

In DNA form, the CDR3 reads TGTGCCAGCAGCGAACTAGCGGGCTTAGGAGAGACCCAGTACTTC. The encoded protein is CASSELAGLGETQYF. This rearrangement joins TRBV9 to TRBJ2-5; 9 bases are shared with TRBD2. Germline loops: CDR1 SGDLS, CDR2 YYNGEE. This CDR3 is 15 amino acids long. V dropped 3 bases and J dropped 4; count of bases not matched to a gene: 7.

The V call is TRBV28, the J call TRBJ2-1, with 7 nucleotides matching TRBD2. CDR1 is MDHEN, CDR2 SYDVKM, per germline. The CDR3 has 17 amino acids. V lost 4 bases to trimming and J lost 2 bases; unmatched junction nucleotides: 11. DNA for the CDR3: TGTGCCAGCAGTTCCTACTTCCTAGCGGACCCCTACAATGAGCAGTTCTTC. Its translation is CASSSYFLADPYNEQFF.

The chain combines TRBV28 with TRBJ2-6; the D gene is possibly TRBD1 (5 bases). The V gene's germline CDR1 is MDHEN and CDR2 SYDVKM. V lost 2 bases, J lost 9 bases, and 14 bases lay in between. CDR3 size: 15 residues. The CDR3 coding sequence is TGTGCCAGCAGTTTAGTAGCAGGGTCCCACAACGTCCTGACTTTC. Protein sequence: CASSLVAGSHNVLTF.

The chain recombines TRBV4-3 with TRBJ2-5; D uncertain. Trimming removed 1 base from V and 5 bases from J, with 14 bases in between. There are 15 residues in the CDR3. Germline V gives CDR1 LGHNA, CDR2 YSLEER. The CDR3, as DNA: TGCGCCAGCAGCCAAGGTGCCACGGCGGTCGAGACCCAGTACTTC. The encoded protein is CASSQGATAVETQYF.

The rearrangement uses TRBV5-1 and TRBJ1-1; no clear D gene. CDR3 length equals 15 residues. V lost 4 bases and J lost 3, with 16 bases in between. CDR1 is SGHRS and CDR2 is YFSETQ in the germline V gene. CDR3 amino acids: CASSESIREDTEAFF. The DNA of the CDR3 is TGCGCCAGCAGCGAGAGTATTAGGGAGGACACTGAAGCTTTCTTT.

This sequence joins TRBV2 and TRBJ2-2, with 9 nucleotides matching TRBD1. The CDR3 totals 16 residues. Looked up from germline, CDR1 is SNHLY and CDR2 is FYNNEI. V lost 3 bases and J lost 4; bases outside the gene matches: 6. This chain's CDR3 is CASSEGTGHFTGELFF. In DNA, the CDR3 is TGTGCCAGCAGTGAGGGGACAGGGCATTTCACCGGGGAGCTGTTTTTT.

The CDR3 loop is CASSQGANQPQHF. CDR3 coding DNA: TGTGCCAGCTCTCAGGGGGCTAATCAGCCCCAGCATTTT. The rearrangement joins TRBV7-9 to TRBJ1-5; 8 bases align to TRBD1. The CDR3 length is 13 residues. After removal of 8 bases from V and 4 bases from J, the junction contained 4 bases not matched to a gene. The germline gives CDR1 SEHNR, CDR2 FQNEAQ (reference sequence).

A few counts support this clone. V and J are TRBV5-1 and TRBJ2-1; maybe TRBD1 (6 bases). CDR3 size: 15 residues. Trimming stripped 0 bases from V and 2 bases from J, with 9 bases between. Germline-derived CDR1 and CDR2 are SGHRS and YFSETQ. This chain's CDR3 is CASSLEGVTYNEQFF. Here the CDR3 DNA reads TGCGCCAGCAGCTTGGAGGGGGTTACCTACAATGAGCAGTTCTTC.

CDR3 residues: CSSRQGNTGELFF. As DNA, the CDR3 is TGCAGCTCTCGACAGGGGAACACCGGGGAGCTGTTTTTT. The rearrangement links TRBV29-1 to TRBJ2-2; TRBD1 aligns across 7 bases. The CDR3 is 13 amino acids. V gave up 8 bases and J gave up 1 base; unmatched junction bases: 4. Germline values: CDR1 SQVTM, CDR2 ANQGSEA.

The V gene is TRBV2, the J gene TRBJ1-2; 9 nucleotides line up with TRBD1. The J segment lost 3 bases and the V segment lost 8 bases, leaving 7 bases of the junction unmatched. The length of the CDR3 is 14 residues. Per germline, CDR1 SNHLY and CDR2 FYNNEI. The CDR3 DNA reads TGTGCCAGCCGCCGACAGGGGGTTGACTATGGCTACACCTTC. Encoded protein: CASRRQGVDYGYTF.

The genes are TRBV27 and TRBJ1-2; D is uncertain. This CDR3 comprises 14 residues. V dropped 6 bases and J dropped 4 bases, with 15 bases sitting between them. Germline V CDR1 and CDR2: MNHEY, SMNVEV (reference sequence). The CDR3 region is CASSSTNAAYGYTF. In DNA form, the CDR3 reads TGTGCCAGCAGCTCCACGAACGCGGCCTATGGCTACACCTTC.